The T cell receptor (beta chain) under discussion was sequenced for a study of shared clonotypes between healthy human individuals. Germline CDR1 reads SNHLY; CDR2 reads FYNNEI. The V end was cut by 2 bases, the J end by 7 bases, with 6 bases between. The CDR3 sequence is 11 residues long. CD8 cells regarded as naive lacked CD45RO, were positively chosen for CCR7, and omitted terminally differentiated effector memory CD45RA+ cells. Clones were read by immunoSEQ multiplex PCR, and TCRdb kept only the in-frame ones, dropping some. The sample has some 740,000 clones; 80% to 95% are singletons. Source material: naive CD8+ T cells sorted from blood. The sequence derives from a man aged 25-45 years in good health. The chain couples TRBV2 to TRBJ2-7; D is unresolved. CDR3 loop: CASSETEEQYF. DNA for the CDR3: TGTGCCAGCAGTGAAACCGAAGAGCAGTACTTC. The complete variable domain, with remaining parts taken from reference TRBV2 and TRBJ2-7, reads EPEVTQTPSHQVTQMGQEVILRCVPISNHLYFYWYRQILGQKVEFLVSFYNNEISEKSEIFDDQFSVERPDGSNFTLKIRSTKLEDSAMYFCASSETEEQYFGPGTRLTVT.